The next 24 T cell receptor beta chains were all read from a single sample in a study of T cell responses to AZD1222 COVID-19 vaccine. TCRdb's table, derived via immunoSEQ multiplex PCR, lists solely in-frame clones and lacks some. There are roughly 180,000 clones in the sample; approximately 90% occur only once, and over 1.5% lies in the top ten. This material consisted of peripheral blood, taken 28 days after the second AZD1222 dose. The receptors stem from an adult who received the AZD1222 COVID-19 vaccine.

The chain uses TRBV11-2 and TRBJ2-1, with D perhaps assigned TRBD1 or TRBD2 (8 bases each). V lost 3 bases, J lost 6 bases, and 24 bases lay in between. CDR3 length equals 18 residues. The germline gives CDR1 SGHAT, CDR2 FQNNGV. As DNA, the CDR3 is TGTGCCAGCAGCTTCGCCCGGGGGGGACAGGTGTCCCGCAATGAGCAGTTCTTC. Its protein product is CASSFARGGQVSRNEQFF.

J is TRBJ1-1 and V is TRBV19; D is unresolved. Germline CDR1 LNHDA, CDR2 SQIVND (reference sequence). This CDR3 spans 14 amino acids. Between the trimmed V and J ends, which lost 6 bases and 5 bases, there was a span of 16 bases. In DNA form, the CDR3 reads TGTGCCAGTAGCCAGAACGGGGTTTATACTGAAGCTTTCTTT. Translating it yields CASSQNGVYTEAFF.

This clone was observed a single time. V is TRBV19 and J is TRBJ2-1; D is perhaps TRBD1 (5 bases). V was shortened by 3 bases and J by 2 bases, with 11 bases between the two germline ends. The CDR3 consists of 15 residues. The germline V gene has CDR1 LNHDA and CDR2 SQIVND (reference sequence). The CDR3 nucleotides are TGTGCCAGTAGTATCCTAGACAGAGCCTACAATGAGCAGTTCTTC. It codes for CASSILDRAYNEQFF.

Here the CDR3 DNA reads TGTGCCAGCAGCCCCGACACCTACGAGCAGTACTTC. Its translation: CASSPDTYEQYF. The J gene is TRBJ2-7, the V gene TRBV7-6; D call uncertain. Germline CDR1 reads SGHVS; CDR2 reads FNYEAQ. The CDR3 is made up of 12 amino acids. V lost 5 bases and J lost 2, with 7 bases in between.

The chain joins TRBV21-1 to TRBJ1-2; the D segment call TRBD1 is taken from the table without a DNA check. TRBV21-1 is tagged as a pseudogene. This CDR3 is 14 amino acids long. The chain's CDR3 is CASSAGVSVYGYTF. In DNA, the CDR3 is TGTGCCAGCAGCGCAGGGGTCTCGGTCTATGGCTACACCTTC.

In the case of this clone: At one end, the junction sequence differs from germline, possibly due to a read error. V usage is TRBV4-1 and J usage is TRBJ1-2, with D unclear. The CDR3 is made up of 12 amino acids. Germline CDR1 is MGHRA and CDR2 is YSYEKL. In DNA form, the CDR3 reads TGCACCAGCAGCCATCGCGGAAATGGCTACACCTTC. Translated, it gives CTSSHRGNGYTF.

The rearrangement joins TRBV4-2 to TRBJ2-7; weak D call: TRBD2 (6 bases). Germline-derived CDR1 and CDR2 are LGHNA and YNFKEQ. V was trimmed by 0 bases and J by 5 bases, leaving 23 bases between them. The CDR3 is 18 amino acids. DNA of the CDR3: TGTGCCAGCAGCCAAGATGGGTCTAGCGATACGGAGTCTGACGAGCAGTACTTC. It encodes CASSQDGSSDTESDEQYF.

The V call is TRBV7-9, the J call TRBJ2-5; tentatively, D is TRBD2 (6 bases). V was trimmed by 5 bases and J by 2 bases, leaving 18 bases between them. The CDR3 is 16 amino acids. Germline lookup yields CDR1 SEHNR and CDR2 FQNEAQ (reference sequence). The CDR3 DNA reads as TGTGCCAGCAGCCCAGGCAGTAGCGGAGGGCAAGAGACCCAGTACTTC. It yields the protein CASSPGSSGGQETQYF. Full variable domain (remainder filled in from reference TRBV7-9 and TRBJ2-5): DTGVSQNPRHKITKRGQNVTFRCDPISEHNRLYWYRQTLGQGPEFLTYFQNEAQLEKSRLLSDRFSAERPKGSFSTLEIQRTEQGDSAMYLCASSPGSSGGQETQYFGPGTRLLVL.

This rearrangement joins TRBV9 to TRBJ2-2; 8 bases are a match to TRBD1. Germline assignment: CDR1 SGDLS and CDR2 YYNGEE. This CDR3 spans 15 amino acids. Trimming cost V 4 bases and J 9 bases; bases outside gene matches: 11. The CDR3 DNA sequence: TGTGCCAGCAGCCCCCGGACAGGGTTTTTCCGGGAGCTGTTTTTT. Translation: CASSPRTGFFRELFF.

This sequence joins TRBV10-2 and TRBJ1-2; D possibly corresponds to TRBD1 (5 bases). V lost 7 bases and J 8 bases, leaving 20 bases between the germline ends. The CDR3 totals 14 residues. CDR1 is WSHSY, CDR2 SAAADI, per germline. The CDR3 loop reads CASTITRRRGGYTF. As DNA, the CDR3 is TGCGCCAGCACCATCACCCGGCGGCGGGGCGGCTACACCTTC.

The J gene is TRBJ2-2, the V gene TRBV7-8, with 8 bases aligning to TRBD1. V gave up 5 bases and J gave up 6 bases; unmatched junction bases: 8. The germline V gene has CDR1 SGHVS and CDR2 FQNEAQ. The CDR3 totals 15 residues. The CDR3 DNA follows: TGTGCCAGCAGCGACCAGAACAGGGGGGCCGGGGAGCTGTTTTTT. Its translation is CASSDQNRGAGELFF.

This clone was found once. The chain employs TRBV30 and TRBJ2-1, with a possible D match to TRBD1 (6 bases). The CDR3 totals 15 residues. From germline, CDR1 is GTSNPN and CDR2 SVGIG (reference sequence). V lost 0 bases and J 2 bases, leaving 11 bases between the germline ends. Here the CDR3 reads CAWSVSGTPYNEQFF. Here the CDR3 DNA reads TGTGCCTGGAGTGTATCTGGGACACCCTACAATGAGCAGTTCTTC.

The chain uses TRBV3-1 (or the pseudogene TRBV3-2) and TRBJ1-2, with TRBD1 matching 7 bases. This CDR3 is built from 16 residues. V gave up 6 bases and J gave up 2 bases; unmatched junction bases: 12. Germline lookup yields CDR1 LGHDT and CDR2 YNNKEL (reference sequence). Here the CDR3 DNA reads TGTGCCAGCAGACCCTACGGGACAGCTCTAAACTATGGCTACACCTTC. This gives the protein CASRPYGTALNYGYTF.

This chain uses TRBV12-3 or TRBV12-4 with TRBJ1-2, with a possible D match to TRBD1 (5 bases). V was cut by 2 bases and J by 4 bases, with 8 bases left in between. The CDR3 is 13 residues long. The CDR3 DNA reads TGTGCCAGCAGTTTAATGGGGGGCTATGGCTACACCTTC. Protein sequence: CASSLMGGYGYTF.

The count of this clone is one. The chain carries TRBV29-1 and TRBJ2-1, with D tentatively TRBD2 (5 bases). The V end lost 4 bases, the J end lost 9 bases, and 13 bases lay between the germline ends. The CDR3 spans 12 residues. The germline gives CDR1 SQVTM, CDR2 ANQGSEA. The CDR3 bases are TGCAGCGTTGTGGTCGGGAATCGTGAGCAGTTCTTC. Residues: CSVVVGNREQFF.

The genes are TRBV24-1 and TRBJ1-3; possibly TRBD1 for D (5 bases). V shed 11 bases and J shed 0 bases, with 22 bases lying between them. The CDR3 totals 17 residues. Germline-derived CDR1 and CDR2 are KGHDR and SFDVKD. DNA for the CDR3: TGTGCCAACCATGGATCGACAGACCGCAGCTCTGGAAACACCATATATTTT. This gives the protein CANHGSTDRSSGNTIYF.

This clone was counted only a few times. The V call is TRBV18, the J call TRBJ2-3; 7 nucleotides match TRBD1. CDR1 is KGHSH and CDR2 is LQKENI in the germline V gene. The CDR3 runs 15 residues. Trimming cost V 6 bases and J 3 bases; bases outside gene matches: 9. CDR3 region: CASSELGGGTDTQYF. The CDR3 coding sequence is TGTGCCAGCTCCGAACTAGGGGGCGGAACAGATACGCAGTATTTT.

V and J are TRBV14 and TRBJ2-1, with 8 bases identical to TRBD2. Germline CDR1 is SGHDN and CDR2 is FVKESK. The J segment lost 4 bases and the V segment lost 4 bases, leaving 6 bases of the junction unmatched. This CDR3 comprises 15 residues. Written as DNA, the CDR3 is TGTGCCAGCAGCCCGACGGCGGGGGGATACAATGAGCAGTTCTTC. Residues: CASSPTAGGYNEQFF.

This clone has only one observation. V usage is TRBV7-9 and J usage is TRBJ2-1; D is tentatively TRBD1 or TRBD2 (5 bases each). The CDR3 is 16 amino acids. Germline values: CDR1 SEHNR, CDR2 FQNEAQ (reference sequence). V was trimmed by 2 bases and J by 3 bases, leaving 14 bases between them. As DNA, the CDR3 is TGTGCCAGCAGCTTATCCGGGACCCACAGCTACAATGAGCAGTTCTTC. It encodes CASSLSGTHSYNEQFF.

The chain combines TRBV25-1 with TRBJ2-3; TRBD2 matches 10 bases. This CDR3 has 14 amino acids. Germline V gives CDR1 MGHDK, CDR2 SYGVNS. Trimming at V came to 4 bases and at J to 6 bases, leaving 4 bases not matched to a gene. CDR3: CASSVLAGRDTQYF. CDR3 DNA sequence: TGTGCCAGCAGTGTACTAGCGGGGAGGGATACGCAGTATTTT.

The gene calls are TRBV3-1 (or the pseudogene TRBV3-2) and TRBJ2-7, with 9 bases that match TRBD1. The CDR3 runs 13 residues. CDR1 is LGHDT and CDR2 is YNNKEL in the germline V gene (reference sequence). The V and J ends lost 8 bases and 2 bases, in that order; junction bases with no gene match: 4. CDR3 protein: CASATGGTYEQYF. The CDR3 DNA follows: TGTGCCAGCGCAACAGGGGGCACCTACGAGCAGTACTTC.

V gene TRBV6-2 or TRBV6-3 combines with J gene TRBJ2-1; 9 positions agree with TRBD2. Germline trimming cut 4 bases from V and 6 bases from J; bases unmatched to any gene: 7. CDR1 is MNHEY and CDR2 is SVGEGT in the germline V gene. The CDR3 contains 15 residues. CDR3 nucleotides: TGTGCCAGCAGTTCCCCCGCGGGGGGGTCCAATGAGCAGTTCTTC. It encodes CASSSPAGGSNEQFF.

The V call is TRBV30, the J call TRBJ2-7; 8 nucleotides align to TRBD2. The V gene's germline CDR1 is GTSNPN and CDR2 SVGIG (reference sequence). The CDR3 consists of 15 residues. V shed 5 bases and J 2 bases; nucleotides not matched to a gene: 11. CDR3 in DNA: TGTGCCTGGTCCTGGGGGCGGGAGGCTACCTACGAGCAGTACTTC. Its protein product is CAWSWGREATYEQYF.

A single count supports this clone. The chain couples TRBV29-1 to TRBJ1-2; TRBD1 agrees at 12 bases. The trim removed 7 bases at V and 7 bases at J, leaving 7 bases unmatched. The germline V gene has CDR1 SQVTM and CDR2 ANQGSEA. This CDR3 is 13 amino acids long. The CDR3 DNA reads as TGCAGCGGCGGGACAGGGGGCCAGGGTGGCTACACCTTC. This codes for CSGGTGGQGGYTF.